The next 3 T cell receptor beta chains were all read from a single sample in a study. TCRdb processed the 5' RACE reads anew with MiXCR; each CDR3 protein has one entry. In the table there are 50,000 to 65,000 distinct CDR3 sequences, 20% to 25% of which are singletons. Cells sorted as Tregs were CD4+, CD25+ and CD127-/low. The sample was tumor-infiltrating Tregs sorted from the breast tumor. These receptors were taken from a female donor with breast cancer.

This clonotype appeared a few times. Given a much more abundant clone one base away, this may be a read error. The rearrangement uses TRBV20-1 and TRBJ1-2, with 7 bases fitting TRBD1. This CDR3 has 13 amino acids. Germline assignment: CDR1 DFQATT and CDR2 SNEGSKA (reference sequence). The CDR3 DNA reads TGCAGTGCTATTGAGGGGGCTGACTATGGCCACACCTTC. Encoded protein: CSAIEGADYGHTF.

Points on this clonotype: A clone one base away is much larger, so this may be a read error. This chain uses TRBV11-2 with TRBJ2-5, with TRBD2 identical over 13 bases. Germline lookup yields CDR1 SGHAT and CDR2 FQNNGV. There are 15 residues in the CDR3. CDR3 sequence: CVSSRSRTSGSRIEF. CDR3 coding DNA: TGTGTCAGCAGCCGTAGTCGGACTAGCGGGAGTCGAATCGAGTTC.

This clonotype was recorded at least ten times. The chain recombines TRBV6-5 with TRBJ1-2; D is possibly TRBD1 (6 bases). This CDR3 spans 12 amino acids. Germline V gene lookup returns CDR1 MNHEY and CDR2 SVGAGI. Trimming cost V 11 bases and J 6 bases, with 16 bases left between them. CDR3 bases: TGTGCCGTCAAACAGGGTTTTGATGGCTACACCTTC. Translating it yields CAVKQGFDGYTF.